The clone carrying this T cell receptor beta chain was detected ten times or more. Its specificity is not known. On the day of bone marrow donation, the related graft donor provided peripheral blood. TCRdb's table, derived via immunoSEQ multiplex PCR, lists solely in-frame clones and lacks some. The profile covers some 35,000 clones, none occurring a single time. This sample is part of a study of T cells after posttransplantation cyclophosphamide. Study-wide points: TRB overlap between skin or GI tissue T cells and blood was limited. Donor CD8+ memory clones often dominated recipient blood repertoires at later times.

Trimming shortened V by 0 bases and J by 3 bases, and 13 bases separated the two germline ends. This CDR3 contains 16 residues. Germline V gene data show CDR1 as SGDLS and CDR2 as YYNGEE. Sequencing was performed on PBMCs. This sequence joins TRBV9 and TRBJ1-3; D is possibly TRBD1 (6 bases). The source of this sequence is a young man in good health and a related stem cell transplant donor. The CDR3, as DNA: TGTGCCAGCAGCGTAGGGGGGGGCGGGCATGGAAACACCATATATTTT. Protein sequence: CASSVGGGGHGNTIYF.